The next 18 T cell receptor beta chains were all read from a single sample in a study of CD8+ T cells in alopecia areata. The sample's treatment: oral pan-JAK inhibitor, 5-10 mg twice daily. Extracted from the samples, RNA was reverse transcribed into cDNA to serve as the sequencing template. Sequencing used immunoSEQ multiplex PCR; TCRdb keeps in-frame clones, though not all of them. The sample consists of about 120,000 clones, roughly 50% of them appearing once. The sample here was CD8+ T cells sorted from blood, taken at week 24, from a patient treated with tofacitinib. The receptor set was obtained from a human donor with alopecia areata.

The gene calls are TRBV7-9 and TRBJ1-1; D possibly corresponds to TRBD1 (5 bases). The ends were cut back, 3 bases at V and 0 bases at J, with 8 bases in the middle. Germline V gene sequence: CDR1 SEHNR, CDR2 FQNEAQ (reference sequence). The length of the CDR3 is 14 residues. The CDR3: CASSLGTVNTEAFF. The CDR3 nucleotides read TGTGCCAGCAGCTTGGGGACGGTGAACACTGAAGCTTTCTTT.

The chain has TRBV7-2 and TRBJ1-5; TRBD1 might be the D (5 bases). V was shortened by 0 bases and J by 6 bases, with 12 bases between the two germline ends. The CDR3 is made up of 15 amino acids. Germline CDR1 SGHTA, CDR2 FQGNSA. This chain's CDR3 is CASSLAGQGPQPQHF. The CDR3 region has the DNA TGTGCCAGCAGCTTAGCCGGGCAGGGTCCTCAGCCCCAGCATTTT.

The genes are TRBV14 and TRBJ2-2; TRBD2 might be the D (7 bases). The V end lost 4 bases, the J end lost 4 bases, and 16 bases lay between the germline ends. The CDR3 runs 16 residues. The germline gives CDR1 SGHDN, CDR2 FVKESK. The CDR3 DNA reads as TGTGCCAGCAGCCGGATCCCAAGGGGGGGCACCGGGGAGCTGTTTTTT. Its translation is CASSRIPRGGTGELFF.

This clone has only a few counts. V is TRBV30 and J is TRBJ1-2, with no clear D. The CDR3 consists of 17 residues. Per germline, CDR1 GTSNPN and CDR2 SVGIG (reference sequence). The ends were cut back, 2 bases at V and 4 bases at J, with 23 bases in the middle. CDR3 loop: CAWSQAVGVKYGYGYTF. CDR3 nucleotides: TGTGCCTGGAGTCAAGCGGTCGGGGTTAAGTACGGCTATGGCTACACCTTC.

Note on this clone: The same CDR3 also results from other DNA sequences found in this sample. The chain recombines TRBV4-3 with TRBJ2-5; 13 nucleotides match TRBD2. The germline V gene has CDR1 LGHNA and CDR2 YSLEER. V was clipped by 2 bases and J by 5 bases; unmatched bases: 2. The CDR3 is 15 amino acids. DNA of the CDR3: TGCGCCAGCAGCCAACTACTAGCGGGGGGGGAGACCCAGTACTTC. The encoded protein is CASSQLLAGGETQYF.

The chain employs TRBV13 and TRBJ2-7; 8 nucleotides line up with TRBD2. V lost 7 bases and J lost 11; bases outside the gene matches: 10. Germline V lookup: CDR1 PRHDT, CDR2 FYEKMQ (reference sequence). CDR3 length: 12 amino acids. The CDR3 sequence: CASTRGGASKYF. The DNA for the CDR3 is TGTGCCAGCACCCGGGGGGGAGCGAGCAAGTACTTC.

This clone has just a few counts. The chain couples TRBV4-2 to TRBJ2-7; no definite D call. V was clipped by 0 bases and J by 0 bases, with 9 bases between them. CDR1 LGHNA and CDR2 YNFKEQ come from the germline V gene. This CDR3 has 15 residues. CDR3 sequence: CASSQELASSYEQYF. The CDR3 region has the DNA TGTGCCAGCAGCCAAGAGTTAGCCAGCTCCTACGAGCAGTACTTC.

Only a few counts were recorded for this clone. The chain couples TRBV27 to TRBJ1-6, with 9 bases identical to TRBD1. The germline V gene has CDR1 MNHEY and CDR2 SMNVEV (reference sequence). Unmatched junction bases numbered 9, after V lost 11 bases and J lost 4 bases. This CDR3 has 15 amino acids. The CDR3 DNA is TGTGCCGCCGGGTGGGGGACAGGGTATAATTCACCCCTCCACTTT. This gives the protein CAAGWGTGYNSPLHF.

In the case of this clone: Within the sample, other DNA sequences also encode this same CDR3. The J gene is TRBJ1-5, the V gene TRBV6-5, with a weak D call TRBD1 (5 bases). The CDR3 sequence is 14 residues long. V lost 0 bases to trimming and J lost 4 bases, with 7 bases between them. Germline-derived CDR1 and CDR2 are MNHEY and SVGAGI. The CDR3 here is CASSYSEGNQPQHF. The CDR3, as DNA: TGTGCCAGCAGTTACTCAGAGGGGAATCAGCCCCAGCATTTT.

This chain joins TRBV9 and TRBJ1-1; tentatively, D is TRBD1 (6 bases). The CDR3 runs 15 residues. Looked up from germline, CDR1 is SGDLS and CDR2 is YYNGEE. V was cut by 4 bases and J by 2 bases, with 15 bases left in between. CDR3 coding DNA: TGTGCCAGCAGCCCCACAATACAGGGAAACACTGAAGCTTTCTTT. Residues: CASSPTIQGNTEAFF.

The chain employs TRBV12-5 and TRBJ2-3, with 8 nucleotides matching TRBD1. CDR1 and CDR2 (germline): LGHNT, FRNRAP. The CDR3 has 15 amino acids. J lost 6 bases, V lost 0 bases, and 5 bases had no gene match. CDR3 in amino acids: CASGLVPQGADTQYF. The CDR3 DNA reads TGTGCTAGTGGTTTGGTACCGCAGGGGGCCGATACGCAGTATTTT.

The chain carries TRBV19 and TRBJ1-5; maybe TRBD1 (5 bases). The CDR3 covers 15 residues. Trimming stripped 4 bases from V and 0 bases from J, with 10 bases between. Germline loops: CDR1 LNHDA, CDR2 SQIVND (reference sequence). CDR3 in amino acids: CASSKMDISNQPQHF. CDR3 DNA: TGTGCCAGTAGTAAGATGGACATTAGCAATCAGCCCCAGCATTTT.

The chain joins TRBV27 to TRBJ2-1; D is ambiguous. The CDR3 spans 13 residues. Germline V gene sequence: CDR1 MNHEY, CDR2 SMNVEV (reference sequence). V was cut by 0 bases and J by 6 bases, with 6 bases left in between. The CDR3 region has the DNA TGTGCCAGCAGTTTATCGTTTGCCAATGAGCAGTTCTTC. Its protein product is CASSLSFANEQFF.

V usage is TRBV13 and J usage is TRBJ1-1; D remains ambiguous. Trimming took off 2 bases at V and 0 bases at J, with 10 bases between the two ends. The CDR3 runs to 15 residues. Germline CDR1 PRHDT, CDR2 FYEKMQ (reference sequence). The CDR3: CASSLRVSMNTEAFF. The CDR3 nucleotides read TGTGCCAGCAGCTTAAGGGTCTCCATGAACACTGAAGCTTTCTTT.

Note on this clone: The sample contains more than one DNA sequence encoding this CDR3. The chain joins TRBV6-5 to TRBJ2-6; either TRBD1 or TRBD2 may supply D (5 bases each). This CDR3 region has 14 residues. The ends were cut back, 2 bases at V and 3 bases at J, with 5 bases in the middle. Germline loops: CDR1 MNHEY, CDR2 SVGAGI. In nucleotides, the CDR3 is TGTGCCAGCAGTTACGGGGGTGGGGCCAACGTCCTGACTTTC. Translated: CASSYGGGANVLTF.

The chain carries TRBV30 and TRBJ1-6; D gene uncertain. Between the trimmed V and J ends, which lost 4 bases and 4 bases, there was a span of 8 bases. CDR3 size: 13 residues. Germline CDR1 and CDR2: GTSNPN and SVGIG (reference sequence). This CDR3 reads CAWMAAYNSPLHF. As DNA, the CDR3 is TGTGCCTGGATGGCAGCATATAATTCACCCCTCCACTTT.

The chain recombines TRBV6-1 with TRBJ2-2; tentatively, D is TRBD2 (6 bases). The V gene's germline CDR1 is MNHNS and CDR2 SASEGT. The CDR3 extends over 15 amino acids. V lost 4 bases and J lost 6, with 15 bases in between. CDR3: CASSGVGGSPGELFF. The CDR3 nucleotides read TGTGCCAGCAGTGGGGTTGGGGGGTCGCCCGGGGAGCTGTTTTTT.

This clone was observed a handful of times. The rearrangement links TRBV12-5 to TRBJ2-4; a possible D gene is TRBD2 (6 bases). The CDR3 runs to 18 residues. The germline V gene has CDR1 LGHNT and CDR2 FRNRAP. The germline V and J ends were trimmed by 5 bases and 1 base, with 21 bases remaining between them. The CDR3, as DNA: TGTGCTAGTGGTCTGGACGAAGACCCGGAGGGGGCCAAAAACATTCAGTACTTC. It yields the protein CASGLDEDPEGAKNIQYF. The full variable domain, its missing parts supplied by reference TRBV12-5 and TRBJ2-4, is DARVTQTPRHKVTEMGQEVTMRCQPILGHNTVFWYRQTMMQGLELLAYFRNRAPLDDSGMPKDRFSAEMPDATLATLKIQPSEPRDSAVYFCASGLDEDPEGAKNIQYFGAGTRLSVL.